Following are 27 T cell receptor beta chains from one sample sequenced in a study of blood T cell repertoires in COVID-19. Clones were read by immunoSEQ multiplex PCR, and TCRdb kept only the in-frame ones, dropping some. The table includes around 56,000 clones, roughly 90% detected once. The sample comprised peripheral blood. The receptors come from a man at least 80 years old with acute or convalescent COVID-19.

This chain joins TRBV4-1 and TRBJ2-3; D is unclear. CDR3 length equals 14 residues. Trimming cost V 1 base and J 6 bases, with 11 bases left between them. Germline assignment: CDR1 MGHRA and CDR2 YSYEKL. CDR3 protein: CASSQVQSPDTQYF. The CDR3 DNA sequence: TGCGCCAGCAGCCAAGTTCAGTCGCCTGATACGCAGTATTTT.

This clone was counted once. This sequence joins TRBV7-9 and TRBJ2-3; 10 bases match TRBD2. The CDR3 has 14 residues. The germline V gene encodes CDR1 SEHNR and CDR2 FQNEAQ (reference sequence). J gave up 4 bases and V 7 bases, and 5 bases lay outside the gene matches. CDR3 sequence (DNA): TGTGCCAGCAACCTTGGACTAGCGGCAGATACGCAGTATTTT. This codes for CASNLGLAADTQYF.

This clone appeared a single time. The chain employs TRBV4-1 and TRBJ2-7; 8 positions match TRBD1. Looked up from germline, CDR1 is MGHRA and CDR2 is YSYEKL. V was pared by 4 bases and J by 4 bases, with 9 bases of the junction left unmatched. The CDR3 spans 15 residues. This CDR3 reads CASSPPGQGAYEQYF. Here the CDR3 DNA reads TGCGCCAGCAGCCCCCCCGGACAGGGAGCATACGAGCAGTACTTC.

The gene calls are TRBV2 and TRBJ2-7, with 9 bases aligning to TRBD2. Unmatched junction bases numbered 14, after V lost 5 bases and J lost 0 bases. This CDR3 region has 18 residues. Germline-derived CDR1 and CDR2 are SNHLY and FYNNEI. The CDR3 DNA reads TGTGCCAGCAGTAAGGAGACTAGCGGTACTCTAAGCTCCTACGAGCAGTACTTC. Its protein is CASSKETSGTLSSYEQYF.

DNA of the CDR3: TGTGCCAGCGGCCCAGATCCCTACGAGCAGTACTTC. Protein sequence: CASGPDPYEQYF. The chain has TRBV12-3 or TRBV12-4 and TRBJ2-7; D is unclear. V dropped 8 bases and J dropped 2 bases, with 10 bases sitting between them. This CDR3 comprises 12 residues.

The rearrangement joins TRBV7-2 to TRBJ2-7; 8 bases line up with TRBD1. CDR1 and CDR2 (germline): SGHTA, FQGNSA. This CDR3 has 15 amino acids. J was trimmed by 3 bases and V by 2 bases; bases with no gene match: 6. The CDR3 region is CASSLRSRGLYEQYF. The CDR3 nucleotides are TGTGCCAGCAGCTTAAGGTCCAGGGGGCTCTACGAGCAGTACTTC.

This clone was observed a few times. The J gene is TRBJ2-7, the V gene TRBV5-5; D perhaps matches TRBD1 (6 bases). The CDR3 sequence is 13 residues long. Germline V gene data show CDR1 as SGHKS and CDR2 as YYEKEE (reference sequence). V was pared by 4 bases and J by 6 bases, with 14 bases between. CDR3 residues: CASSNPQGSEQYF. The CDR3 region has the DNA TGTGCCAGCAGCAACCCACAGGGCAGCGAGCAGTACTTC.

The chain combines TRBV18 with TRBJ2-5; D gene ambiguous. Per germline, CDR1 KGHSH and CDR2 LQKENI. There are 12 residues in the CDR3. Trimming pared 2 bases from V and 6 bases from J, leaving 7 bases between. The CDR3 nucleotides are TGTGCCAGCTCACCAGATAGCCAGACCCAGTACTTC. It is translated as CASSPDSQTQYF.

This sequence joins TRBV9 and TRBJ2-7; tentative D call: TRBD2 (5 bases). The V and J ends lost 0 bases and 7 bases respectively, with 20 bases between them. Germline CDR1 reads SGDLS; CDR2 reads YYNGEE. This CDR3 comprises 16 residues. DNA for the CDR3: TGTGCCAGCAGCGTAGCTTTGGGAAGGGTGGGAGAAGAGCAGTACTTC. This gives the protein CASSVALGRVGEEQYF.

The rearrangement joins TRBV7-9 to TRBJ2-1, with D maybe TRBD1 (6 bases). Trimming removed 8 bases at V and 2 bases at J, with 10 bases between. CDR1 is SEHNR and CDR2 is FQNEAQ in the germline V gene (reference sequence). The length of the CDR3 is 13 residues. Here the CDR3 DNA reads TGTGCCAGCCAAGCAGGGGCCTACAATGAGCAGTTCTTC. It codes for CASQAGAYNEQFF. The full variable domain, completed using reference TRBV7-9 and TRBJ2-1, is DTGVSQNPRHKITKRGQNVTFRCDPISEHNRLYWYRQTLGQGPEFLTYFQNEAQLEKSRLLSDRFSAERPKGSFSTLEIQRTEQGDSAMYLCASQAGAYNEQFFGPGTRLTVL.

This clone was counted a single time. The CDR3 nucleotides read TGTGCCAGCAGTCCCCTTTTGCTAGCGGGGGGTCGCGACGAGCAGTACTTC. Translation: CASSPLLLAGGRDEQYF. This sequence joins TRBV2 and TRBJ2-7, with 11 bases identical to TRBD2. The CDR3 has 17 amino acids. Trimming took 5 bases from V and 5 from J; bases not matched to a gene: 14. Looked up from germline, CDR1 is SNHLY and CDR2 is FYNNEI.

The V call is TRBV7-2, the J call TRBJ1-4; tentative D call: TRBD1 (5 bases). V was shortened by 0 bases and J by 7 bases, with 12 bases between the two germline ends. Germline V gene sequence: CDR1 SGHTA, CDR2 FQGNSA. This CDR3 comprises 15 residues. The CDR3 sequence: CASSLAGGTGEKLFF. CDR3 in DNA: TGTGCCAGCAGCTTAGCGGGGGGGACGGGTGAAAAACTGTTTTTT.

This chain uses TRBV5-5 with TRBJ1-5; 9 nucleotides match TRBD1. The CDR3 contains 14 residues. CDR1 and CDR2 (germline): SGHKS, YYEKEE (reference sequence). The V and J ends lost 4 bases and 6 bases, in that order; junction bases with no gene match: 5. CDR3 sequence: CASSTQGAGQPQHF. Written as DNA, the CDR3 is TGTGCCAGCAGCACACAGGGGGCAGGTCAGCCCCAGCATTTT.

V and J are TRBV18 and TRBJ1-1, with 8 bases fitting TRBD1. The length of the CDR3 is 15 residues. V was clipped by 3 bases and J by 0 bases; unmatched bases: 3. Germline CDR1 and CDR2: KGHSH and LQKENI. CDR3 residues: CASSPRTGMNTEAFF. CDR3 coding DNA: TGTGCCAGCTCACCTAGGACAGGGATGAACACTGAAGCTTTCTTT.

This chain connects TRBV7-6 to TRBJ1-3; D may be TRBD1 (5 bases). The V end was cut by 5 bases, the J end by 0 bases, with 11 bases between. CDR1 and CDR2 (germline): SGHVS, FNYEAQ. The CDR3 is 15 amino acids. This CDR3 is CASSGGGFSGNTIYF. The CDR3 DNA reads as TGTGCCAGCAGCGGCGGGGGGTTCTCTGGAAACACCATATATTTT.

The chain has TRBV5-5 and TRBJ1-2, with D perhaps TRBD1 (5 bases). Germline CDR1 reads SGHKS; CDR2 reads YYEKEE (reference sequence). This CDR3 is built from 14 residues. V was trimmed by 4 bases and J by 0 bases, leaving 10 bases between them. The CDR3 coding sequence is TGTGCCAGCAGCAGAGGGGACTCTAACTATGGCTACACCTTC. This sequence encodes CASSRGDSNYGYTF.

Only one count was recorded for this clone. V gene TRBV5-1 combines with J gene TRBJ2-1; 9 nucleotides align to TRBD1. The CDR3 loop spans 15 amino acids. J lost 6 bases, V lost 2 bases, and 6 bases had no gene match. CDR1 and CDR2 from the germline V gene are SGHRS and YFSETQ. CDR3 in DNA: TGCGCCAGCAGCTTACTCGGGACAGGGCTCAATGAGCAGTTCTTC. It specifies CASSLLGTGLNEQFF. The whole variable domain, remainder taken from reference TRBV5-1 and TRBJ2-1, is KAGVTQTPRYLIKTRGQQVTLSCSPISGHRSVSWYQQTPGQGLQFLFEYFSETQRNKGNFPGRFSGRQFSNSRSEMNVSTLELGDSALYLCASSLLGTGLNEQFFGPGTRLTVL.

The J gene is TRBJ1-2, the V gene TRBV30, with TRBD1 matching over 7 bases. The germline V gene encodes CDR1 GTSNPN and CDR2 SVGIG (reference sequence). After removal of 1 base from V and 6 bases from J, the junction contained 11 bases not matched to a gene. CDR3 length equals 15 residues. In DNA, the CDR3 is TGTGCCTGGAGTGAGGGGGCGTTTTTAACTAATGGCTACACCTTC. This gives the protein CAWSEGAFLTNGYTF.

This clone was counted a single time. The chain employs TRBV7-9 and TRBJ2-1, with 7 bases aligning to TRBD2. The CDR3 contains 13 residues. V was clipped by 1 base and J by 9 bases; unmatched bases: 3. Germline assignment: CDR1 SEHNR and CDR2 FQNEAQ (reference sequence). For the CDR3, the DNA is TGTGCCAGCAGCTTAGGAGCGGGATTTGAGCAGTTCTTC. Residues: CASSLGAGFEQFF.

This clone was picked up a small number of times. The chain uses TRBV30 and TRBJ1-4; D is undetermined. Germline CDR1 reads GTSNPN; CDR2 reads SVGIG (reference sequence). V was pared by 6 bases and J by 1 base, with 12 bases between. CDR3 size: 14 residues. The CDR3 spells CACRGGGTNEKLFF. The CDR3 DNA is TGTGCCTGTCGGGGAGGTGGAACTAATGAAAAACTGTTTTTT. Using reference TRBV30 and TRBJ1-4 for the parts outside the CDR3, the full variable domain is SQTIHQWPATLVQPVGSPLSLECTVEGTSNPNLYWYRQAAGRGLQLLFYSVGIGQISSEVPQNLSASRPQDRQFILSSKKLLLSDSGFYLCACRGGGTNEKLFFGSGTQLSVL.

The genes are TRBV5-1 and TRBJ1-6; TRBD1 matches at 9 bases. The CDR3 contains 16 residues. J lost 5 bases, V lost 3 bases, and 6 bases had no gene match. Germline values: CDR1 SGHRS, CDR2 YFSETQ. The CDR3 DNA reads TGCGCCAGCAGCTCCTGGACAGGGGTGAATAATTCACCCCTCCACTTT. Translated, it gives CASSSWTGVNNSPLHF.

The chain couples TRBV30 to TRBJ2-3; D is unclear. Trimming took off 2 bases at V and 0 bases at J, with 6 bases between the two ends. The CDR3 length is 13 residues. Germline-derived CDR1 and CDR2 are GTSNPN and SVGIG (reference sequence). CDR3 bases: TGTGCCTGGAGTCCCCAGAGCACAGATACGCAGTATTTT. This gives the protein CAWSPQSTDTQYF. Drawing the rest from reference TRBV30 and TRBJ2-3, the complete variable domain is SQTIHQWPATLVQPVGSPLSLECTVEGTSNPNLYWYRQAAGRGLQLLFYSVGIGQISSEVPQNLSASRPQDRQFILSSKKLLLSDSGFYLCAWSPQSTDTQYFGPGTRLTVL.

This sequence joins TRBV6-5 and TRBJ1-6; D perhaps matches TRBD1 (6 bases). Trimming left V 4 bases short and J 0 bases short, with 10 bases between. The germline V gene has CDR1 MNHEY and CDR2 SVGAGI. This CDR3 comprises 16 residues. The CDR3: CASSSPRGSYNSPLHF. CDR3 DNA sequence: TGTGCCAGCAGTTCCCCCAGGGGCTCCTATAATTCACCCCTCCACTTT.

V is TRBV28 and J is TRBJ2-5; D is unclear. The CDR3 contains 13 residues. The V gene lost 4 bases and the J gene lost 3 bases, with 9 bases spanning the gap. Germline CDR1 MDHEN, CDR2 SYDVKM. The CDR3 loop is CASSWSGEETQYF. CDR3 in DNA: TGTGCCAGCAGTTGGTCCGGTGAAGAGACCCAGTACTTC.

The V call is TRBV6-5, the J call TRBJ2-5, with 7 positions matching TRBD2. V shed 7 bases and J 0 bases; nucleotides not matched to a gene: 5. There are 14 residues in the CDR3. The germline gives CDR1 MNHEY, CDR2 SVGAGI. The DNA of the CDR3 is TGTGCCAGCATCGGGGGGACGTACCAAGAGACCCAGTACTTC. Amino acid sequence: CASIGGTYQETQYF.

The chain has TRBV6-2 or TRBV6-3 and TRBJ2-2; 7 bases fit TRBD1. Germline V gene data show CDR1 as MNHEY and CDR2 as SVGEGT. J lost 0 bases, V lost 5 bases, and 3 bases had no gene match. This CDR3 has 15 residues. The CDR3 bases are TGTGCCAGCAGTGTCGGGACAGCGAACACCGGGGAGCTGTTTTTT. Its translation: CASSVGTANTGELFF.

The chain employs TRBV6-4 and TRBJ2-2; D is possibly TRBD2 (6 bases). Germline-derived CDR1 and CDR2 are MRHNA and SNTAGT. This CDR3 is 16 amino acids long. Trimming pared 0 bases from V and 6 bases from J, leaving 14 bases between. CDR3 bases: TGTGCCAGCAGTGACTCCGGGGGACCCAAGGCCGGGGAGCTGTTTTTT. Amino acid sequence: CASSDSGGPKAGELFF.